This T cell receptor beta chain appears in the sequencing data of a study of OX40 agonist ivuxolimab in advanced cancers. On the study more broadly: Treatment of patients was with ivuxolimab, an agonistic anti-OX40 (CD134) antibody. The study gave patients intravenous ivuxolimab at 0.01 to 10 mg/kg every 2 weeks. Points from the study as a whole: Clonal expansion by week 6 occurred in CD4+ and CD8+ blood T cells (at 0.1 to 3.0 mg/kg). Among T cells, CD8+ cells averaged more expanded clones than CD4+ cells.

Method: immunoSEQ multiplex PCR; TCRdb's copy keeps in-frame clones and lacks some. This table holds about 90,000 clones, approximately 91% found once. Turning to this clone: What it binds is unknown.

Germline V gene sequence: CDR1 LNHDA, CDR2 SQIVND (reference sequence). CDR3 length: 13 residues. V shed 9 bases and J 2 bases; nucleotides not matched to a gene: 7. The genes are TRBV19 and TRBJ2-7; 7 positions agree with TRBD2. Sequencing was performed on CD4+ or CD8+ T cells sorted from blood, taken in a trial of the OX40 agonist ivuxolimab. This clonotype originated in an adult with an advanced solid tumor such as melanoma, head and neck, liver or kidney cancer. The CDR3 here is CASTEAGAYEQYF. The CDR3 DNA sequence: TGTGCCAGCACAGAGGCGGGAGCCTACGAGCAGTACTTC.